The text below deals with one T cell receptor beta chain. Its specificity is not known. The sample is drawn from a study of shared clonotypes between healthy human individuals. Original processing notes: Owing to the provision of junction-only sequences devoid of quality scores by immunoSEQ, filtering differed. Assay: immunoSEQ multiplex PCR; the TCRdb copy retains only in-frame clones and omits some. V, J and clone size derive from that table, while D and trimming were established from the DNA sequence. This sample yields about 2.4 million clones, of which around nine tenths are seen a single time; 0.13% to 0.15% belongs to the top ten. The CDR3 has 12 residues. Trimming stripped 2 bases from V and 8 bases from J, with 7 bases between. The germline V gene encodes CDR1 LGHNT and CDR2 FRNRAP. There were no recent acute infections or vaccinations among the donors, who were healthy HIV-negative adults.

Study-wide results and caveats: The study found lower generation probabilities in non-shared clonotypes than in those shared by all four donors. Limited genetic and exposure-history diversity came from having few donors.

The sequence derives from a man younger than 35 in good health. The V gene is TRBV12-5, the J gene TRBJ2-1; tentatively, D is TRBD1 (5 bases). The specimen sequenced was naive CD4+ T cells sorted from blood. Sample subset: CD45RA+ positively selected. CDR3 sequence: CASGLRGYEQFF. The CDR3 DNA reads as TGTGCTAGTGGTTTGAGGGGCTATGAGCAGTTCTTC.